Listed below are T cell receptor beta chains from one sample, sequenced in a study of T cell repertoires in aging, cancer and after chemotherapy. One entry per CDR3 protein, called by TCRdb with MiXCR from the multiplex PCR reads. The table lists about 2,200 distinct CDR3 sequences, roughly a quarter of them singletons, with roughly 13% in the top ten. The sequenced sample was blood. The receptor set was obtained from a human donor in good health. The CDR3 runs from the conserved cysteine through the conserved F or W. The order of the fields is J gene, clone size, D gene, V gene, CDR3 protein, CDR3 DNA. A D gene is named only where the DNA matches it firmly. Part of the rows lack a size; the others show once, few, many or a class for expanded clones.

TRBJ2-2,large,TRBD2,TRBV19,CASIHSSGGTGELFF,TGTGCCAGTATTCATTCATCGGGAGGTACCGGGGAGCTGTTTTTT
TRBJ2-7,.,TRBD1,TRBV5-4,CASSLGDRVIGEQYF,TGTGCCAGCAGCTTGGGGGACAGGGTGATTGGCGAGCAGTACTTC
TRBJ1-1,.,.,TRBV18,CASSLFTNTEAFF,TGTGCCAGCTCACTCTTCACAAACACTGAAGCTTTCTTT
TRBJ2-2,.,TRBD2,TRBV7-3,CASSRRLAGGNTGELFF,TGTGCCAGCAGCCGCCGACTAGCGGGGGGGAACACCGGGGAGCTGTTTTTT
TRBJ1-4,.,TRBD1,TRBV5-1,CASSLGQGDEKLFF,TGCGCCAGCAGTCTGGGACAGGGGGACGAAAAACTGTTTTTT
TRBJ2-7,.,.,TRBV25-1,CASRGAGRFDEQYF,TGTGCCAGCAGGGGGGCAGGGAGATTTGACGAGCAGTACTTC
TRBJ2-4,.,TRBD1,TRBV20-1,CSATLGQTLAKNIQYF,TGCAGTGCTACCTTGGGACAGACCCTAGCCAAAAACATTCAGTACTTC
TRBJ1-5,few,.,TRBV20-1,CSARDGSNQPQHF,TGCAGTGCTAGAGACGGGTCAAACCAGCCCCAGCATTTT
TRBJ1-1,large,.,TRBV29-1,CSVTVIDTEAFF,TGCAGCGTTACAGTCATTGACACTGAAGCTTTCTTT
TRBJ2-5,few,TRBD1,TRBV5-1,CASSLAGTEKETQYF,TGCGCCAGCAGCTTGGCGGGGACAGAAAAAGAGACCCAGTACTTC
TRBJ2-2,.,TRBD2,TRBV12-3/TRBV12-4,CASSPTGGGRNTGELFF,TGTGCCAGCAGTCCCACGGGCGGGGGGAGGAACACCGGGGAGCTGTTTTTT
TRBJ2-2,.,.,TRBV21-1,CASNGLAGPGELFF,TGTGCCAGCAATGGACTAGCGGGGCCCGGGGAGCTGTTTTTT
TRBJ1-5,once,.,TRBV28,CASSPTAGQQNQPQHF,TGTGCCAGCAGCCCTACGGCTGGACAGCAAAATCAGCCCCAGCATTTT
TRBJ2-2,large,.,TRBV30,CAWSVGGTHAGELFF,TGTGCCTGGAGTGTGGGTGGGACCCACGCCGGGGAGCTGTTTTTT
TRBJ2-1,.,TRBD2,TRBV20-1,CSAPASGGNYNEQFF,TGCAGTGCCCCGGCTAGCGGGGGAAACTACAATGAGCAGTTCTTC
TRBJ2-3,.,TRBD1,TRBV10-3,CAIRGQGGGTDTQYF,TGTGCCATCAGAGGACAGGGAGGAGGCACAGATACGCAGTATTTT
TRBJ1-2,few,TRBD1,TRBV12-3/TRBV12-4,CASRPTGTYGYTF,TGTGCCAGCAGGCCGACAGGGACATATGGCTACACCTTC
TRBJ1-1,.,.,TRBV20-1,CSARPPGENTEAFF,TGCAGTGCTAGACCCCCAGGGGAGAACACTGAAGCTTTCTTT
TRBJ1-1,.,.,TRBV19,CASRLFGMNTEAFF,TGTGCCAGTAGGTTATTCGGGATGAACACTGAAGCTTTCTTT
TRBJ2-3,medium-sized,.,TRBV6-1,CASLGTVSTDTQYF,TGTGCCAGCTTAGGGACGGTAAGCACAGATACGCAGTATTTT
TRBJ1-1,medium-sized,TRBD1,TRBV12-3/TRBV12-4,CASGGQMNTEAFF,TGTGCCAGCGGGGGACAGATGAACACTGAAGCTTTCTTT
TRBJ2-3,.,.,TRBV9,CASSVAGRGHTQYF,TGTGCCAGCAGCGTAGCTGGGCGGGGGCATACGCAGTATTTT
TRBJ1-2,large,TRBD1,TRBV6-5,CASRGPKGQDYGYTF,TGTGCCAGCAGGGGTCCTAAGGGACAGGACTATGGCTACACCTTC
TRBJ2-5,large,.,TRBV29-1,CSVERRAQYF,TGCAGCGTTGAACGCAGGGCCCAGTACTTC
TRBJ2-1,.,.,TRBV5-6,CASSLGAGLLQFF,TGTGCCAGCAGCTTGGGGGCCGGGCTCCTTCAGTTCTTC
TRBJ2-5,medium-sized,TRBD2,TRBV5-6,CASSLVIGTRTPVQETQYF,TGTGCCAGCAGCTTGGTGATCGGGACTAGAACTCCCGTTCAAGAGACCCAGTACTTC
TRBJ2-7,large,.,TRBV29-1,CSARLGQSGEQYF,TGCAGCGCTCGTCTAGGACAGTCGGGGGAGCAGTACTTC
TRBJ2-7,few,TRBD1,TRBV11-1,CASSLVQDRGEQYF,TGTGCCAGCAGCTTAGTTCAAGACAGGGGCGAGCAGTACTTC
TRBJ2-5,large,TRBD2,TRBV6-5,CASSYGRAGDETQYF,TGTGCCAGCAGTTACGGAAGGGCGGGGGATGAGACCCAGTACTTC
TRBJ2-3,medium-sized,.,TRBV27,CASSLRRGTVSTDTQYF,TGTGCCAGCAGTTTACGTCGGGGGACCGTAAGCACAGATACGCAGTATTTT
TRBJ2-7,.,.,TRBV19,CASSLGGGHEQYF,TGTGCCAGTAGCCTGGGGGGAGGCCACGAGCAGTACTTC
TRBJ1-3,.,.,TRBV11-2,CASSLSLAGNTIYF,TGTGCCAGCAGCTTAAGTCTCGCCGGAAACACCATATATTTT
TRBJ2-1,medium-sized,.,TRBV12-3/TRBV12-4,CASSFKGQSASEQFF,TGTGCCAGCAGTTTCAAGGGACAATCGGCAAGTGAGCAGTTCTTC
TRBJ1-3,.,.,TRBV5-1,CASSLVGTGNTIYF,TGCGCCAGCAGCTTGGTAGGGACTGGAAACACCATATATTTT
TRBJ2-7,.,TRBD2,TRBV18,CASSPQAGLGLAGTYKQYF,TGTGCCAGCTCACCACAAGCAGGGCTCGGACTAGCGGGGACCTACAAGCAGTACTTC
TRBJ2-2,large,.,TRBV19,CASRNTGELFF,TGTGCCAGCCGGAACACCGGGGAGCTGTTTTTT
TRBJ2-3,.,TRBD1,TRBV5-1,CASSPGQGTDTQYF,TGCGCCAGCAGCCCTGGACAGGGAACAGATACGCAGTATTTT
TRBJ2-1,medium-sized,.,TRBV5-6,CASSSSDSSSYNEQFF,TGTGCCAGCAGCTCCTCGGACTCGAGCTCCTACAATGAGCAGTTCTTC
TRBJ2-5,.,TRBD2,TRBV6-5,CASTAGLAGEQETQYF,TGTGCCAGCACCGCCGGACTAGCGGGGGAGCAAGAGACCCAGTACTTC
TRBJ2-2,medium-sized,.,TRBV10-3,CAISGGTTTGELFF,TGTGCCATCAGTGGGGGGACAACAACCGGGGAGCTGTTTTTT
TRBJ2-3,.,.,TRBV24-1,CATSVGAGIAQYF,TGTGCCACCAGTGTGGGAGCTGGCATTGCGCAGTATTTT
TRBJ2-1,few,TRBD2,TRBV20-1,CSATSSGGAFHEQFF,TGCAGTGCTACCTCTAGCGGGGGGGCTTTCCATGAGCAGTTCTTC
TRBJ2-7,medium-sized,TRBD1,TRBV5-5,CASSPGGTGLHEQYF,TGTGCCAGCAGCCCTGGGGGGACAGGGCTCCACGAGCAGTACTTC
TRBJ2-5,medium-sized,.,TRBV7-6,CASSSSQGQETQYF,TGTGCCAGCAGCTCTTCACAGGGCCAAGAGACCCAGTACTTC
TRBJ2-1,.,TRBD1,TRBV6-1,CASSNDRGQVNEQFF,TGTGCCAGCAGCAACGACAGGGGGCAGGTCAATGAGCAGTTCTTC
TRBJ2-2,medium-sized,.,TRBV5-6,CASSLELDTGELFF,TGTGCCAGCAGCCTAGAGCTGGACACCGGGGAGCTGTTTTTT
TRBJ1-2,.,TRBD1,TRBV10-3,CASTGDRSPAYGYTF,TGCGCCAGCACCGGGGACAGGTCGCCTGCCTATGGCTACACCTTC
TRBJ2-6,few,.,TRBV5-1,CASSLTVSGANVLTF,TGCGCCAGCAGCTTGACAGTCTCTGGGGCCAACGTCCTGACTTTC
TRBJ2-3,.,.,TRBV29-1,CSVEFGADTQYF,TGCAGCGTTGAATTTGGAGCAGATACGCAGTATTTT
TRBJ2-3,.,.,TRBV5-1,CASSFDSSSTDTQYF,TGCGCCAGCAGCTTCGACAGTTCTAGCACAGATACGCAGTATTTT